This T cell receptor (beta chain) was found in a study of blood T cell repertoires in COVID-19. Across the study: The United States, Italy and Spain were the sources of the acute and convalescent COVID-19 samples.

The table came from immunoSEQ multiplex PCR; TCRdb's copy has only in-frame clones and leaves some out. The sample lists 160,000 or so clones; 90% were seen once. CDR1 and CDR2 from the germline V gene are SGDLS and YYNGEE. This CDR3 region has 15 residues. V trimming: 5 bases; J trimming: 5 bases; junction bases outside the gene matches: 10. The sample was peripheral blood. The clonotype originates from a man between 60 and 75 years old with active or convalescent COVID-19. The chain carries TRBV9 and TRBJ2-3; 8 nucleotides line up with TRBD2. Here the CDR3 DNA reads TGTGCCAGCAGTGGCCGGGCGGGGGGAGGAGATACGCAGTATTTT. As protein: CASSGRAGGGDTQYF.